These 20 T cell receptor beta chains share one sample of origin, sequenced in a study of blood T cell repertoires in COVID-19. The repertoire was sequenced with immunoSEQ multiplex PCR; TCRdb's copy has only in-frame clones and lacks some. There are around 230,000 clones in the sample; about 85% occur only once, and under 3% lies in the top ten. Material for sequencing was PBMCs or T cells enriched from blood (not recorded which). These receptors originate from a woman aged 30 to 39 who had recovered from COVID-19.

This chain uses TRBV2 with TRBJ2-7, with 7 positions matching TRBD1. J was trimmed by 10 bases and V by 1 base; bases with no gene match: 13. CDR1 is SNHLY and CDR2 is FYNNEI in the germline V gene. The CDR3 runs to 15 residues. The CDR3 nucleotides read TGTGCCAGCAGTGAAGATCCCGGGACAGCAAGATACCAGTACTTC. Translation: CASSEDPGTARYQYF.

CDR3 nucleotide sequence: TGTGCCAGCAGCTTATGGGCGGGAGTCTCTGGAAACACCATATATTTT. Translating it yields CASSLWAGVSGNTIYF. The chain couples TRBV7-9 to TRBJ1-3; no clear D gene. Per germline, CDR1 SEHNR and CDR2 FQNEAQ (reference sequence). Trimming took off 2 bases at V and 0 bases at J, with 11 bases between the two ends. This CDR3 is built from 16 residues.

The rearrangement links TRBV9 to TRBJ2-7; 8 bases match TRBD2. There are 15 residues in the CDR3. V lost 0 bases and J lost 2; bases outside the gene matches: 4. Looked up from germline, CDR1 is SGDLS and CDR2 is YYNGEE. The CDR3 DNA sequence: TGTGCCAGCAGCGTAGAGGTAGCGGGGCCCTACGAGCAGTACTTC. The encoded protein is CASSVEVAGPYEQYF.

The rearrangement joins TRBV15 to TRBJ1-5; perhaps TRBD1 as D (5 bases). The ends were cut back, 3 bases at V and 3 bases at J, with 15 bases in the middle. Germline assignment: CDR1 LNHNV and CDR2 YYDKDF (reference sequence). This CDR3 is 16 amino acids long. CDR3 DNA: TGTGCCACCAGCAGTCAAACGGGGGGAAACAATCAGCCCCAGCATTTT. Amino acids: CATSSQTGGNNQPQHF.

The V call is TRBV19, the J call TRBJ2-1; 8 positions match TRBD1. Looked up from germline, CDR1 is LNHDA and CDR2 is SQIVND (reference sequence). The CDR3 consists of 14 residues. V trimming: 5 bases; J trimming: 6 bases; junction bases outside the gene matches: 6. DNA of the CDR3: TGTGCCAGTAGTCCGGGACAGGTCCCCAATGAGCAGTTCTTC. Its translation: CASSPGQVPNEQFF.

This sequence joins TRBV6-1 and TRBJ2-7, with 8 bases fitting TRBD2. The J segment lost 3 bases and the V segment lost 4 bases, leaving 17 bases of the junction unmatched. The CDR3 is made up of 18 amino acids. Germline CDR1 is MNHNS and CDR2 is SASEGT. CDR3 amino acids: CASSVRGGHSGRDYEQYF. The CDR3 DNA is TGTGCCAGCAGTGTTCGGGGGGGCCATTCCGGACGGGACTACGAGCAGTACTTC.

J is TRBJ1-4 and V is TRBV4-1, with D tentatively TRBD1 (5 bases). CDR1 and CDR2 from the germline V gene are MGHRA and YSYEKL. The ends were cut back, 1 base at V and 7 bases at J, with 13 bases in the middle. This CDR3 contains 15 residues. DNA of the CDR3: TGCGCCAGCAGCCAAGTCCCGGGGGAAGGTGAAAAACTGTTTTTT. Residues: CASSQVPGEGEKLFF.

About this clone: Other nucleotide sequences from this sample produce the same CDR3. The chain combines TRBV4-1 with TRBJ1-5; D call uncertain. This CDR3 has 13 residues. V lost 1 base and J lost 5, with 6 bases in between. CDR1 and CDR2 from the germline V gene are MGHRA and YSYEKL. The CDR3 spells CASSQGGDQPQHF. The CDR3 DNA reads TGCGCCAGCAGCCAAGGCGGGGATCAGCCCCAGCATTTT.

The CDR3: CASSLLVETQYF. The CDR3 nucleotides read TGTGCCAGCAGCTTACTTGTGGAGACCCAGTACTTC. The chain employs TRBV7-6 and TRBJ2-5; D is uncertain. This CDR3 spans 12 amino acids. Germline-derived CDR1 and CDR2 are SGHVS and FNYEAQ. V shed 2 bases and J shed 5 bases, with 6 bases lying between them.

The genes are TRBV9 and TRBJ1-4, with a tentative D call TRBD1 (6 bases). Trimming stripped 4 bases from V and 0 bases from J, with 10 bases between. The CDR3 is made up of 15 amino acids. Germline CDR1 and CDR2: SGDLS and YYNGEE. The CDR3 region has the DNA TGTGCCAGCAGCCGCGGACAGTCAACTAATGAAAAACTGTTTTTT. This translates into CASSRGQSTNEKLFF.

Written as DNA, the CDR3 is TGCAGCGTTTCCGTGCAGGGGATAGCTGAAGCTTTCTTT. Amino acids: CSVSVQGIAEAFF. This chain uses TRBV29-1 with TRBJ1-1; TRBD1 might be the D (6 bases). The V and J ends lost 5 bases and 6 bases respectively, with 16 bases between them. Germline V gene lookup returns CDR1 SQVTM and CDR2 ANQGSEA. This CDR3 is 13 amino acids long. Drawing the rest from reference TRBV29-1 and TRBJ1-1, the complete variable domain is SAVISQKPSRDICQRGTSLTIQCQVDSQVTMMFWYRQQPGQSLTLIATANQGSEATYESGFVIDKFPISRPNLTFSTLTVSNMSPEDSSIYLCSVSVQGIAEAFFGQGTRLTVV.

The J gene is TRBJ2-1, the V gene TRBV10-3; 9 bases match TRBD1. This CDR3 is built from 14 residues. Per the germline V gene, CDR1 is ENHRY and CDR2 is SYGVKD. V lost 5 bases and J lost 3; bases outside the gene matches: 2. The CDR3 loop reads CAISTGGDYNEQFF. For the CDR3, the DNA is TGTGCCATCAGTACAGGGGGCGACTACAATGAGCAGTTCTTC.

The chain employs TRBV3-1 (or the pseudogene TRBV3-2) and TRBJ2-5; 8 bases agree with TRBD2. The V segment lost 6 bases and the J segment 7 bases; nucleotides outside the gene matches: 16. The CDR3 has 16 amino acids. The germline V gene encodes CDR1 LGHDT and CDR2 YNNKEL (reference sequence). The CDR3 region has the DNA TGTGCCAGCAGTCCTATACCCAGCGGGGGCTCGGTGACCCAGTACTTC. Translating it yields CASSPIPSGGSVTQYF.

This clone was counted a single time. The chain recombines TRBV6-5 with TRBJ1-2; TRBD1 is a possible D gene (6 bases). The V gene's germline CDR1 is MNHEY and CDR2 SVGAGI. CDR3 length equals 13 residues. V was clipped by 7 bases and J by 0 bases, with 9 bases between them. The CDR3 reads CASKQGTNYGYTF. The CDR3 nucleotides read TGTGCCAGCAAACAGGGAACTAACTATGGCTACACCTTC.

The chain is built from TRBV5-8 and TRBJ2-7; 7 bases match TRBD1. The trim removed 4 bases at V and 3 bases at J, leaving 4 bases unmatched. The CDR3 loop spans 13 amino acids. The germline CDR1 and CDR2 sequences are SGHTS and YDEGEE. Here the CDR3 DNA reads TGTGCCAGCAGCCCCACAGGGGTCTACGAGCAGTACTTC. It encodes CASSPTGVYEQYF.

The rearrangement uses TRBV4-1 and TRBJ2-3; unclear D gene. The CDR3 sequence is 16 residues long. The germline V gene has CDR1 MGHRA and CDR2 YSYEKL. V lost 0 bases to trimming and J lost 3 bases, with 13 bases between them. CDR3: CASSQEERPRTDTQYF. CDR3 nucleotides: TGCGCCAGCAGCCAAGAGGAGCGACCTCGGACAGATACGCAGTATTTT.

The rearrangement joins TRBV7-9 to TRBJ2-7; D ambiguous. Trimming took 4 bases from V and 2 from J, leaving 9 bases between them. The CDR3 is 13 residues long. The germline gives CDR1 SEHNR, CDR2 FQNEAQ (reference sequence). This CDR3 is CASSSDGAYEQYF. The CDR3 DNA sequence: TGTGCCAGCAGCTCCGACGGAGCCTACGAGCAGTACTTC.

The CDR3 reads CATGGYSNNQPQHF. Here the CDR3 DNA reads TGTGCCACGGGAGGGTACAGCAACAATCAGCCCCAGCATTTT. This chain uses TRBV19 with TRBJ1-5; D not certain. The germline CDR1 and CDR2 sequences are LNHDA and SQIVND (reference sequence). The CDR3 loop spans 14 amino acids. The ends were cut back, 10 bases at V and 3 bases at J, with 16 bases in the middle.

DNA of the CDR3: TGCGCCAGCAGCTCCGGGACACTATTTTATGGCTACACCTTC. It is translated as CASSSGTLFYGYTF. The V call is TRBV5-1, the J call TRBJ1-2; D may be TRBD1 (6 bases). Germline lookup yields CDR1 SGHRS and CDR2 YFSETQ. Trimming took 3 bases from V and 5 from J, leaving 14 bases between them. CDR3 length: 14 residues.

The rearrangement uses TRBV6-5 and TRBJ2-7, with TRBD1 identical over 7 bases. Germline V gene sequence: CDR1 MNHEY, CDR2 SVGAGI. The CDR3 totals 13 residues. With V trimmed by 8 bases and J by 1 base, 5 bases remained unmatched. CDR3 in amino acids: CASARQGSYEQYF. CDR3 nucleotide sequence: TGTGCCAGCGCAAGACAGGGATCCTACGAGCAGTACTTC.